This T cell receptor (beta chain) was documented in a study of PD-L1 blockade in urothelial cancer. Study in general: At 3 weeks after treatment start (second dose) and again at 6 weeks, blood was analyzed. Blood samples had a median of 141,255 T cells, more than 65,000 unique TCRs, and clonality more than 0.075.

Method: immunoSEQ multiplex PCR; TCRdb's copy keeps in-frame clones and lacks some. The sample has roughly 27,000 clones; about 90% are singletons. This clone was observed a single time. Germline V gene sequence: CDR1 MNHEY, CDR2 SVGAGI. This CDR3 contains 16 residues. Trimming cost V 0 bases and J 7 bases, with 18 bases left between them. The sequence came from a man in his fifties or sixties with urothelial cancer. The chain employs TRBV6-5 and TRBJ1-1; the D gene is possibly TRBD1 (5 bases). The sample was PBMCs, taken around atezolizumab (anti-PD-L1) treatment. The DNA for the CDR3 is TGTGCCAGCAGTTACTCGAAGTCAAAGGGGCTCATTGAAGCTTTCTTT. Translation gives CASSYSKSKGLIEAFF.